This paragraph reports one T cell receptor (beta chain). Its cognate antigen is unknown. TCRdb passed the 5' RACE reads through MiXCR, listing each CDR3 protein once. The repertoire holds fewer than 450,000 distinct CDR3 sequences, with 15% to 20% as singletons. This record comes from a study of CD8 T cells in ankylosing spondylitis. Regarding the study as a whole: Ankylosing spondylitis blood seemed to carry a telltale TCR beta motif made of roughly 8 highly homologous variants. A CD8+ phenotype characterized the disease-linked clones, which were relatively rare in peripheral blood. Reportedly, significant enrichment of disease-linked clones occurred in matched ankylosing spondylitis synovial fluid.

The germline V gene has CDR1 SNHLY and CDR2 FYNNEI. The length of the CDR3 is 12 residues. With 5 bases removed from V and 6 bases from J, the gap between germline ends came to 9 bases. The sequence came from a male donor with ankylosing spondylitis. The rearrangement joins TRBV2 to TRBJ2-3; D unclear. Sequenced sample: blood, either unsorted or a sorted T cell fraction (not recorded which). CDR3 loop: CASSRKGDTQYF. DNA of the CDR3: TGTGCCAGCAGTCGCAAGGGTGATACGCAGTATTTT.